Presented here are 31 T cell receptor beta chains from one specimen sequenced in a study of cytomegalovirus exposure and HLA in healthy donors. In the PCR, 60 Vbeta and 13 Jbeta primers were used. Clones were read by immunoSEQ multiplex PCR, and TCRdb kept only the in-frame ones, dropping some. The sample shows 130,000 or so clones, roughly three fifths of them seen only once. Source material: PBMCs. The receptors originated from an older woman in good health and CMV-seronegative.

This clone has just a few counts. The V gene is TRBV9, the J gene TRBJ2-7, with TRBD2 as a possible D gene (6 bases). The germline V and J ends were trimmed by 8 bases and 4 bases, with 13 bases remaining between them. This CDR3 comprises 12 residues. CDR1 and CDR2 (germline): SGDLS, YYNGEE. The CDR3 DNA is TGTGCCAGATCGGTAGCGGTGTACGAGCAGTACTTC. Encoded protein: CARSVAVYEQYF.

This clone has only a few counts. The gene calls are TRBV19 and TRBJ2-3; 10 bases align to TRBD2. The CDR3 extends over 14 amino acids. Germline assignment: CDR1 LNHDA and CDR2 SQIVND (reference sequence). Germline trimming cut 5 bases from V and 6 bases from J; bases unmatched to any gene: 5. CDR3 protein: CASSSSGSVDTQYF. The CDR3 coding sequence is TGTGCCAGTAGTTCTAGCGGGAGTGTGGATACGCAGTATTTT.

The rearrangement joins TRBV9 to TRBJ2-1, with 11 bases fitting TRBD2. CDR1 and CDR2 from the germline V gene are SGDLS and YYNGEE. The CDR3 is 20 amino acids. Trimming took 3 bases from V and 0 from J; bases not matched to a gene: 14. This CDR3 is CASSAPTTGTSGPSYNEQFF. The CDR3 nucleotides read TGTGCCAGCAGCGCCCCGACCACCGGGACTAGCGGACCCTCCTACAATGAGCAGTTCTTC.

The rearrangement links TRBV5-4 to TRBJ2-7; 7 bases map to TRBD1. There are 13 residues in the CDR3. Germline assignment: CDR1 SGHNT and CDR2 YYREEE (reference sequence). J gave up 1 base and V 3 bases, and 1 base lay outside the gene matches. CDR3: CASSSGQSYEQYF. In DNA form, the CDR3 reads TGTGCCAGCAGCTCGGGACAGTCCTACGAGCAGTACTTC. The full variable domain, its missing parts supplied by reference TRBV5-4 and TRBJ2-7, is ETGVTQSPTHLIKTRGQQVTLRCSSQSGHNTVSWYQQALGQGPQFIFQYYREEENGRGNFPPRFSGLQFPNYSSELNVNALELDDSALYLCASSSGQSYEQYFGPGTRLTVT.

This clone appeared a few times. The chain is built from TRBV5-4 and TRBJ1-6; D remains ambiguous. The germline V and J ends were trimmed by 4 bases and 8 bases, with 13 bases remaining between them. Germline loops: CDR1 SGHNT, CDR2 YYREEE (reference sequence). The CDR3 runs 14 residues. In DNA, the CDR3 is TGTGCCAGCAGCCTCCAGAATTCCGATTCACCCCTCCACTTT. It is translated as CASSLQNSDSPLHF.

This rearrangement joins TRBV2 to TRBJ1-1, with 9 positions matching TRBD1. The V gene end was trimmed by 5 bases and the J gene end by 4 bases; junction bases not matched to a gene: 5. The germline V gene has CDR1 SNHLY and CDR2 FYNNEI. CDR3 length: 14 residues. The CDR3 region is CASSRTGAGTEAFF. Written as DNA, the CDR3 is TGTGCCAGCAGTCGGACAGGGGCCGGCACTGAAGCTTTCTTT.

The CDR3 protein is CASSTIQGALETQYF. The CDR3 DNA reads TGTGCCAGCAGTACAATACAGGGGGCGTTGGAGACCCAGTACTTC. V usage is TRBV28 and J usage is TRBJ2-5; 9 bases are shared with TRBD1. The CDR3 length is 15 residues. Losses at the gene ends were 5 bases for V and 5 bases for J; bases not matched to a gene: 9. Germline loops: CDR1 MDHEN, CDR2 SYDVKM.

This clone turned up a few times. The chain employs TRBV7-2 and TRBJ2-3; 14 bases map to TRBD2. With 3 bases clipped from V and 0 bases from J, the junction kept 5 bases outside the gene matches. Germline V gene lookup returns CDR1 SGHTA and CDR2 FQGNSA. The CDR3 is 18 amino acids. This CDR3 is CASSFGLAGGTSTDTQYF. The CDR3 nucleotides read TGTGCCAGCAGCTTCGGACTAGCGGGGGGCACTAGCACAGATACGCAGTATTTT.

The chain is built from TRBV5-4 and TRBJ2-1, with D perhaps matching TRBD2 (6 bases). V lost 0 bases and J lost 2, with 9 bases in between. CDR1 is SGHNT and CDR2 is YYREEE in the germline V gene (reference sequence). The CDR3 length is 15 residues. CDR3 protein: CASSLVGGPYNEQFF. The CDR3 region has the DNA TGTGCCAGCAGCTTGGTCGGGGGTCCCTACAATGAGCAGTTCTTC. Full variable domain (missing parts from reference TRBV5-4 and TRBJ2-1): ETGVTQSPTHLIKTRGQQVTLRCSSQSGHNTVSWYQQALGQGPQFIFQYYREEENGRGNFPPRFSGLQFPNYSSELNVNALELDDSALYLCASSLVGGPYNEQFFGPGTRLTVL.

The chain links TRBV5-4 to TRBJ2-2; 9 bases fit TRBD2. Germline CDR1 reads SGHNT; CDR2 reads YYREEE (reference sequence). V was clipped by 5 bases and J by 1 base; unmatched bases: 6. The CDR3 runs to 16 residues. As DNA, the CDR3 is TGTGCCAGCAGTCATGGGCGGGAGGGGAACACCGGGGAGCTGTTTTTT. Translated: CASSHGREGNTGELFF. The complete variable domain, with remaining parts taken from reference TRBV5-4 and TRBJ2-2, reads ETGVTQSPTHLIKTRGQQVTLRCSSQSGHNTVSWYQQALGQGPQFIFQYYREEENGRGNFPPRFSGLQFPNYSSELNVNALELDDSALYLCASSHGREGNTGELFFGEGSRLTVL.

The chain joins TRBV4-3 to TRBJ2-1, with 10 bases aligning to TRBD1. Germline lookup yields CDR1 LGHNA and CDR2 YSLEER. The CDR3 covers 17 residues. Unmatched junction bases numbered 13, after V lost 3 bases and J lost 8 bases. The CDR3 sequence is CASSHLSPGQGRDEQFF. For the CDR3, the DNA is TGCGCCAGCAGCCATCTCTCTCCGGGACAGGGGAGGGATGAGCAGTTCTTC.

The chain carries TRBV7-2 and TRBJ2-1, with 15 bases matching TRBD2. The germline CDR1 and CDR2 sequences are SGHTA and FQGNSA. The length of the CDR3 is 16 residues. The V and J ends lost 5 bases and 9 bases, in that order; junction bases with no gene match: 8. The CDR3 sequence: CASSGWTSGGAGEQFF. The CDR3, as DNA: TGTGCCAGCAGCGGGTGGACTAGCGGGGGGGCCGGTGAGCAGTTCTTC.

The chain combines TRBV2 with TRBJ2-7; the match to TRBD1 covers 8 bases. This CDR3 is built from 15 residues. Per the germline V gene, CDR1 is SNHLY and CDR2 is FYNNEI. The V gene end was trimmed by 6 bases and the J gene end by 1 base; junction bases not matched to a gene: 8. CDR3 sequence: CASRFQGALSYEQYF. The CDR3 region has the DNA TGTGCCAGCAGGTTCCAGGGGGCCTTATCCTACGAGCAGTACTTC.

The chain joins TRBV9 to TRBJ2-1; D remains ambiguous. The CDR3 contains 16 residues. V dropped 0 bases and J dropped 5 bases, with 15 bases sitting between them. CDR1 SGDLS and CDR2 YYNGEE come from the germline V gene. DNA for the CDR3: TGTGCCAGCAGCGTAGATCCAGGTCCCCCGGACAATGAGCAGTTCTTC. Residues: CASSVDPGPPDNEQFF.

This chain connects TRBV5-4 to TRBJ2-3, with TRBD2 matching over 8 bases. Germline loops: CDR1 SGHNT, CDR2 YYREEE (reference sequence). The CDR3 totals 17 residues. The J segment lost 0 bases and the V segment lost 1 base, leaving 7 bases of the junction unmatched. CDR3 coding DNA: TGTGCCAGCAGCTTGAGAGCGGGGGCGACTAGCACAGATACGCAGTATTTT. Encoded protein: CASSLRAGATSTDTQYF.

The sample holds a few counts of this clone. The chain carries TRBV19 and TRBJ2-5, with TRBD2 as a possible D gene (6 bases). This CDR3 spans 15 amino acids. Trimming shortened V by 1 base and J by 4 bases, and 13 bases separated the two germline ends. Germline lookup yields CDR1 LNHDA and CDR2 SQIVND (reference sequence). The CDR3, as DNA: TGTGCCAGTAGTATAGTGGGGGGTTGGAGAGAGACCCAGTACTTC. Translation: CASSIVGGWRETQYF.

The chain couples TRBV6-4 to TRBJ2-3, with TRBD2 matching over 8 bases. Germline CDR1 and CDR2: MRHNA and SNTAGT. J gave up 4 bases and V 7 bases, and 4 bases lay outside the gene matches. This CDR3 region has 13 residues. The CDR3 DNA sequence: TGTGCCAGCACGGGACTAGTCCCAGATACGCAGTATTTT. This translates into CASTGLVPDTQYF.

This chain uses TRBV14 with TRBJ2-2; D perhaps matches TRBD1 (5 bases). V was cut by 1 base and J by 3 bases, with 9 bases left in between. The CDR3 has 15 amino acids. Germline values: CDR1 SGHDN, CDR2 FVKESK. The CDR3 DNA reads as TGTGCCAGCAGCCAAGCAGGGTTGCACACCGGGGAGCTGTTTTTT. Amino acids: CASSQAGLHTGELFF.

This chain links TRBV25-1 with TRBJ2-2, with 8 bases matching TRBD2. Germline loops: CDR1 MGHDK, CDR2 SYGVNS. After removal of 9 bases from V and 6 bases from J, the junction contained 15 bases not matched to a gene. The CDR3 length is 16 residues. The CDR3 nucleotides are TGTGCCAGAACACCCTCCGGGACTAGAAGCTCCGGGGAGCTGTTTTTT. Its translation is CARTPSGTRSSGELFF.

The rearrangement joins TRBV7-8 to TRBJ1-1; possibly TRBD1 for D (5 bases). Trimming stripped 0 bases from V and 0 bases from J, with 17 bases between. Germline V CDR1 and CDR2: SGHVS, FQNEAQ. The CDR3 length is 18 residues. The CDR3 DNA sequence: TGTGCCAGCAGCTTAGCAGGATCGCAGGGAACCCTGAACACTGAAGCTTTCTTT. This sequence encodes CASSLAGSQGTLNTEAFF.

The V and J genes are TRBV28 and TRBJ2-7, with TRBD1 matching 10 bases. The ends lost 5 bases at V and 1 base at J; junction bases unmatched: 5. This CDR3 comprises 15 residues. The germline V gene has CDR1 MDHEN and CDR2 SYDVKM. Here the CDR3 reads CASSPPGQGSYEQYF. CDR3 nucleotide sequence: TGTGCCAGCAGTCCCCCGGGACAGGGGTCCTACGAGCAGTACTTC.

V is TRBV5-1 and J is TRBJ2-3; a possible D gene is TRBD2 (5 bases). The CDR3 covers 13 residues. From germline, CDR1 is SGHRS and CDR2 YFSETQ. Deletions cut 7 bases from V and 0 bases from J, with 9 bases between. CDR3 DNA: TGCGCCAGCTTAGGAGGCAGCACAGATACGCAGTATTTT. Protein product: CASLGGSTDTQYF.

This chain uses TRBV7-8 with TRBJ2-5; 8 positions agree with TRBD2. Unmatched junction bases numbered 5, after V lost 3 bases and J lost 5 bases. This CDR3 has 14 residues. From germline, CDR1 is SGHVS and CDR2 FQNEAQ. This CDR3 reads CASSFGGLVETQYF. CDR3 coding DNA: TGTGCCAGCAGCTTTGGGGGACTAGTCGAGACCCAGTACTTC.

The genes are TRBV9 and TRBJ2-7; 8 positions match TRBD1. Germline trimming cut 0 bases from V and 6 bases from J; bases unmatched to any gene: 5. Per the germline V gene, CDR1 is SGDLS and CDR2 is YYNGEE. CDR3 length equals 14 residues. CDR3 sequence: CASSVEAGGGEQYF. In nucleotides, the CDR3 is TGTGCCAGCAGCGTAGAAGCAGGGGGCGGCGAGCAGTACTTC.

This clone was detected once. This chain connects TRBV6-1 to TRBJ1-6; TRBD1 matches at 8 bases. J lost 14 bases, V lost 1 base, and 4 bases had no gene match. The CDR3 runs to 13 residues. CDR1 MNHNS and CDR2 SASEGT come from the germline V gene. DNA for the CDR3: TGTGCCAGCAGTGAAGGGACAGGGCTCGCCCTCCACTTT. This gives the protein CASSEGTGLALHF.

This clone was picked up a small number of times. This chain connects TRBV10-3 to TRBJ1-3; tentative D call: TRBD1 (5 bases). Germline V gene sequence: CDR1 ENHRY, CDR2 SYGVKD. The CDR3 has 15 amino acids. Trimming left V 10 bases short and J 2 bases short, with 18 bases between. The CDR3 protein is CATKTDPGPGNTIYF. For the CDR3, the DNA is TGTGCCACCAAGACAGACCCGGGCCCTGGAAACACCATATATTTT.

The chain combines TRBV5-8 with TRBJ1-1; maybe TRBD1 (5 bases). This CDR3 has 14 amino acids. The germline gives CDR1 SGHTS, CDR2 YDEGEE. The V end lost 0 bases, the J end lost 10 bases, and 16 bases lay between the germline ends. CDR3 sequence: CASSLGGGGYGAFF. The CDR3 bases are TGTGCCAGCAGCTTGGGTGGTGGGGGGTATGGAGCTTTCTTT.

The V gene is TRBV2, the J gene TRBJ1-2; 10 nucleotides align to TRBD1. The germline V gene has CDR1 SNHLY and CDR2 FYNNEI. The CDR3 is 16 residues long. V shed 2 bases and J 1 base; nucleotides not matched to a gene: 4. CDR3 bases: TGTGCCAGCAGTGAAAGGACAGGGGGACGTAACTATGGCTACACCTTC. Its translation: CASSERTGGRNYGYTF.

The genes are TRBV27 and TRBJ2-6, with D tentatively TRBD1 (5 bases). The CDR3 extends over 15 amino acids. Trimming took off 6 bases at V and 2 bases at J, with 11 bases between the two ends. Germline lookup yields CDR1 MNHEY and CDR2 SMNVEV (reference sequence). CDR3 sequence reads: CASRPQGTGANVLTF. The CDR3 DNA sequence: TGTGCCAGCAGACCTCAGGGTACTGGGGCCAACGTCCTGACTTTC.

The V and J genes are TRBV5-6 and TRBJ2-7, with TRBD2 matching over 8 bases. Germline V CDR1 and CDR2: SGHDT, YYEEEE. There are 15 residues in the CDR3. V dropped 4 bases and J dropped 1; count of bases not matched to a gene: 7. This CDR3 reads CASSHGLAGSYEQYF. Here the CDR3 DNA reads TGTGCCAGCAGCCACGGGTTAGCGGGATCCTACGAGCAGTACTTC.

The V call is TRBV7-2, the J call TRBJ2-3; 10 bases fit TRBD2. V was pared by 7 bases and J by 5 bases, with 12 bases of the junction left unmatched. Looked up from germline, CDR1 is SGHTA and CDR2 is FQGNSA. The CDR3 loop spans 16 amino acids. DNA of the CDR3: TGTGCCAGCACCCTTGGGGTAGCGGGGGGCGGAGATACGCAGTATTTT. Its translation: CASTLGVAGGGDTQYF. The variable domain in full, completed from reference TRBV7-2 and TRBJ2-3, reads GAGVSQSPSNKVTEKGKDVELRCDPISGHTALYWYRQSLGQGLEFLIYFQGNSAPDKSGLPSDRFSAERTGGSVSTLTIQRTQQEDSAVYLCASTLGVAGGGDTQYFGPGTRLTVL.